These T cell receptor beta chains were read from a single sample in a study of PD-1 blockade in mismatch repair-deficient tumors. Here immunoSEQ multiplex PCR was the method, and the copy in TCRdb shows in-frame clones only, minus some. The sample has some 100,000 clones, approximately 80% seen once. Sample: peripheral blood, taken about eight months after starting pembrolizumab. These receptors came from an adult with mismatch repair-deficient cancer. Each CDR3 is given with its conserved first and last residue. The order of the fields is CDR3 protein, D gene, CDR3 length, clone size, J gene, V gene. The D gene is left open where the match is weak. Rows give clone size only sometimes, using once, few, many, or a class for an expanded clone.

CASSLEGQGRTGAFF,TRBD1,15,.,TRBJ1-1,TRBV5-1
CASNAGGTETQYF,.,13,.,TRBJ2-5,TRBV6-4
CASSFRTGGYEQFF,TRBD1,14,once,TRBJ2-1,TRBV5-1
CASSPDRGYTF,.,11,.,TRBJ1-2,TRBV2
CASSLGQGKNNEQFF,TRBD1,15,.,TRBJ2-1,TRBV18
CASSPTPTRAGNQPQHF,.,17,.,TRBJ1-5,TRBV27
CASSFSGRGDTQYF,TRBD2,14,.,TRBJ2-3,TRBV2
CASSPGGSLQGEQYF,.,15,.,TRBJ2-7,TRBV18
CASTLLQGNLGNEQFF,TRBD1,16,few,TRBJ2-1,TRBV27
CASSPVGVGSYEQYF,.,15,once,TRBJ2-7,TRBV5-1
CASSDRAGGNTGELFF,TRBD2,16,.,TRBJ2-2,TRBV19
CAISDGNSRSYEQYF,.,15,.,TRBJ2-7,TRBV10-3
CASSKTGGSPTAGANVLTF,TRBD1,19,.,TRBJ2-6,TRBV19
CASSKQMGDGYTF,.,13,few,TRBJ1-2,TRBV2
CASSVGNSKGDTQYF,.,15,.,TRBJ2-3,TRBV9
CASSLTNEQFF,.,11,.,TRBJ2-1,TRBV11-3
CASSSGLAGTLAKNIQYF,TRBD2,18,.,TRBJ2-4,TRBV7-6
CASSALAGVRGYEQYF,TRBD2,16,.,TRBJ2-7,TRBV5-6
CAISEGGPETQYF,.,13,.,TRBJ2-5,TRBV10-3
CASSFRDSSYEQYF,TRBD1,14,.,TRBJ2-7,TRBV27
CASSSGGAGGELFF,.,14,.,TRBJ2-2,TRBV27
CASSLRGKGSYEQYF,.,15,.,TRBJ2-7,TRBV6-5
CASSLAPGGGSPDTQYF,TRBD2,17,.,TRBJ2-3,TRBV11-2
CATSRVYAAGSGNTIYF,.,17,.,TRBJ1-3,TRBV15
CASSYSDTSGANVLTF,.,16,.,TRBJ2-6,TRBV6-5
CASSLGGTGYGYTF,.,14,.,TRBJ1-2,TRBV7-9
CASSASGQGRNEQFF,TRBD1,15,once,TRBJ2-1,TRBV18
CASRTRAGELFF,.,12,.,TRBJ2-2,TRBV6-1
CASSLVGQSNQPQHF,TRBD1,15,.,TRBJ1-5,TRBV7-2
CSAGSGYGYTF,.,11,.,TRBJ1-2,TRBV20-1
CASSSQQGAYGYTF,.,14,few,TRBJ1-2,TRBV5-4
CASSLAAVTEAFF,.,13,few,TRBJ1-1,TRBV11-2
CASSQVKDLARDTQYF,.,16,.,TRBJ2-3,TRBV4-2
CASSRGQGRGNTEAFF,TRBD1,16,once,TRBJ1-1,TRBV4-2
CAWSKASGSSYNEQFF,TRBD2,16,.,TRBJ2-1,TRBV30
CASAVRLAVGEQYF,TRBD2,14,.,TRBJ2-7,TRBV27
CASSPRDTTDTQYF,.,14,.,TRBJ2-3,TRBV11-3
CASSTETGRGYTF,TRBD1,13,once,TRBJ1-2,TRBV5-1
CASSEYYSLEDTEAFF,.,16,.,TRBJ1-1,TRBV25-1
CASSSGGSGRNQPQHF,.,16,.,TRBJ1-5,TRBV7-9
CASSLHRTYEQYF,.,13,.,TRBJ2-7,TRBV11-3
CASSTGKGVQETQYF,.,15,once,TRBJ2-5,TRBV5-1